This T cell receptor (beta chain) is drawn from a study of Tregs in tolerant kidney transplant recipients. On this clone: The CDR3 extends 3 residues past the end of the read, so its final part is completed from the germline J gene.

Produced via immunoSEQ multiplex PCR; TCRdb's table is partial and in-frame only. The listing records 25,000 to 40,000 clones. Recipients received nonmyeloablative bone marrow transplants from related graft donors, with transient mixed chimerism. Germline loops: CDR1 SGHRS, CDR2 YFSETQ. The CDR3 extends over 16 amino acids. Losses at the gene ends were 0 bases for V and 3 bases for J; bases not matched to a gene: 5. This clonotype was obtained from a human patient who received a combined kidney and bone marrow transplant. Some T cells here may be from the graft donor. The chain is built from TRBV5-1 and TRBJ2-3, with 9 positions matching TRBD2. Sequenced material: CD4+ T cells from blood (PBMCs), taken 24 months after the transplant. The CDR3 here is CASSLVAGGLTDTQYF. The covered CDR3 bases are TGCGCCAGCAGCTTGGTGGCGGGAGGGTTGACAGATACG.